This T cell receptor (beta chain) was found in a study of T cell repertoires in aging, cancer and after chemotherapy. Study information: Donors were grouped into six age bands spanning 30 or younger through 70 or older. Healthy donor repertoires were recorded over several months to years and showed clear clonal overlap. Study-wide results and limits: Loss of evenness, beyond lost richness, contributed to age-related TCR diversity decline in cancer patients. Age-matched healthy donors had significantly more diverse, less clonal blood TCR repertoires than untreated cancer patients.

A mixed TRB-A/B primer pool amplified rearranged TRB by multiplex touch-down PCR. TCRdb fed the multiplex PCR reads into MiXCR, producing one record per CDR3 protein. The profile shows more than 4,000 distinct CDR3 sequences, more than 35% of them singletons. This CDR3 is 15 amino acids long. J was trimmed by 6 bases and V by 3 bases; bases with no gene match: 6. CDR1 is GTSNPN and CDR2 is SVGIG in the germline V gene (reference sequence). Amplification of TCR beta used genomic DNA extracted from peripheral blood. This clonotype was observed a few times. The antigen remains undetermined. The sequenced sample consisted of blood. The chain couples TRBV30 to TRBJ2-2, with 11 bases matching TRBD2. The sequence was obtained from a human donor in good health. The CDR3 DNA sequence: TGTGCCTGGAGCCTAGCGGGACTAGCGGCCGGGGAGCTGTTTTTT. Protein product: CAWSLAGLAAGELFF. Using reference TRBV30 and TRBJ2-2 for the parts outside the CDR3, the full variable domain is SQTIHQWPATLVQPVGSPLSLECTVEGTSNPNLYWYRQAAGRGLQLLFYSVGIGQISSEVPQNLSASRPQDRQFILSSKKLLLSDSGFYLCAWSLAGLAAGELFFGEGSRLTVL.